Following are 31 T cell receptor beta chains from one sample sequenced in a study of CD8+CD57+ T cells in acquired aplastic anemia. TCR beta VDJ combinations and CDR3 sequences were profiled from genomic DNA. TCRdb re-called the reads with MiXCR, one entry per CDR3 protein. The data hold a few hundred thousand distinct CDR3 sequences, with about a third observed a single time. CD8+CD57+ cell expansion had been shown by flow cytometry in patients chosen for sequencing. Sample: sorted CD4+, CD8+, or CD8+CD57+ T cells (not recorded which) from PBMCs. The source of these receptors is a human donor with aplastic anemia.

The gene calls are TRBV30 and TRBJ1-2; D possibly corresponds to TRBD1 (5 bases). Germline V CDR1 and CDR2: GTSNPN, SVGIG (reference sequence). The CDR3 has 12 residues. V was shortened by 2 bases and J by 7 bases, with 11 bases between the two germline ends. The CDR3 is CAWSRAGLGYTF. For the CDR3, the DNA is TGTGCCTGGAGTCGGGCAGGGCTTGGCTACACCTTC.

This clonotype was detected ten times or more. The chain has TRBV19 and TRBJ1-5; TRBD1 aligns across 8 bases. The CDR3 spans 15 residues. V lost 9 bases, J lost 1 base, and 8 bases stayed unmatched. Germline-derived CDR1 and CDR2 are LNHDA and SQIVND (reference sequence). The CDR3 DNA reads TGTGCCAGCCTTGACAGGGGATCGAGCAATCAGCCCCAGCATTTT. It translates to CASLDRGSSNQPQHF.

This clonotype was found a few times. The chain has TRBV28 and TRBJ2-5; D possibly corresponds to TRBD2 (6 bases). Trimming stripped 5 bases from V and 4 bases from J, with 17 bases between. The CDR3 is 15 residues long. Germline loops: CDR1 MDHEN, CDR2 SYDVKM. The CDR3 spells CASSRAGREAETQYF. For the CDR3, the DNA is TGTGCCAGCAGTAGAGCTGGCAGGGAGGCAGAGACCCAGTACTTC.

The chain has TRBV6-2 or TRBV6-3 and TRBJ1-2, with a tentative D call TRBD1 (5 bases). V was clipped by 7 bases and J by 2 bases, with 17 bases between them. CDR1 and CDR2 from the germline V gene are MNHEY and SVGEGT. The CDR3 spans 15 residues. CDR3 DNA: TGTGCCAGCATTCGTGGGGGGGTGCTGAACTATGGCTACACCTTC. Its protein product is CASIRGGVLNYGYTF.

Details on this clonotype: This is likely a read error, given that the CDR3 carries no conserved phenylalanine or tryptophan at its end. The chain is built from TRBV6-1 and TRBJ1-2, with D unclear. CDR3 length equals 11 residues. The germline V and J ends were trimmed by 5 bases and 7 bases, with 8 bases remaining between them. CDR1 is MNHNS and CDR2 is SASEGT in the germline V gene. DNA of the CDR3: TGTGCCAGCAGTAGCTCTTTTGGCTACACCCTC. Translation gives CASSSSFGYTL.

This clonotype turned up a few times. This sequence may be a read error, since a much larger clone differs from it by one base. The chain has TRBV24-1 and TRBJ2-3, with 7 bases that match TRBD2. V was clipped by 5 bases and J by 4 bases; unmatched bases: 5. The CDR3 loop spans 14 amino acids. The germline gives CDR1 KGHDR, CDR2 SFDVKD. The CDR3 reads CATSGSTSADTQYF. CDR3 DNA sequence: TGTGCCACCAGTGGTAGCACTAGCGCAGATACGCAGTATTTT.

This clonotype was seen a handful of times. V gene TRBV11-2 combines with J gene TRBJ2-6; a weak D match, TRBD1 (5 bases). CDR3 size: 16 residues. V shed 4 bases and J shed 0 bases, with 10 bases lying between them. Germline V lookup: CDR1 SGHAT, CDR2 FQNNGV. CDR3 coding DNA: TGTGCCAGCAGCTCCCCCACAGGCTCTGGGGCCAACGTCCTGACTTTC. Translating gives CASSSPTGSGANVLTF. Full variable domain (remainder filled in from reference TRBV11-2 and TRBJ2-6): EAGVAQSPRYKIIEKRQSVAFWCNPISGHATLYWYQQILGQGPKLLIQFQNNGVVDDSQLPKDRFSAERLKGVDSTLKIQPAKLEDSAVYLCASSSPTGSGANVLTFGAGSRLTVL.

This clonotype was seen at least ten times. This chain joins TRBV19 and TRBJ2-1; 12 bases line up with TRBD2. The CDR3 contains 16 residues. V was clipped by 2 bases and J by 5 bases; unmatched bases: 4. The germline CDR1 and CDR2 sequences are LNHDA and SQIVND (reference sequence). The CDR3 region is CASSIPRTSGDNEQFF. CDR3 coding DNA: TGTGCCAGTAGTATACCGAGGACTAGCGGGGACAATGAGCAGTTCTTC.

This clonotype was observed a few times. V gene TRBV29-1 combines with J gene TRBJ2-5; 8 bases map to TRBD2. Germline-derived CDR1 and CDR2 are SQVTM and ANQGSEA. J was trimmed by 2 bases and V by 2 bases; bases with no gene match: 4. CDR3 length: 14 residues. CDR3 sequence: CSVESRGGQETQYF. CDR3 bases: TGCAGCGTTGAATCACGGGGGGGACAAGAGACCCAGTACTTC.

The rearrangement links TRBV25-1 to TRBJ2-2; D might be TRBD1 or TRBD2, each matching 5 bases. CDR1 and CDR2 (germline): MGHDK, SYGVNS. Trimming shortened V by 6 bases and J by 6 bases, and 23 bases separated the two germline ends. The CDR3 contains 17 residues. The CDR3 spells CASSSAIQEAVSGELFF. The CDR3 DNA follows: TGTGCCAGCAGCTCCGCGATACAGGAAGCGGTGTCCGGGGAGCTGTTTTTT.

Concerning this clonotype: A much larger clone lies one base from this, so it may be a read error. This chain connects TRBV19 to TRBJ1-5; D not resolved. Germline V gene data show CDR1 as LNHDA and CDR2 as SQIVND (reference sequence). The CDR3 spans 15 residues. CDR3 sequence reads: CVSSMDGGSNQPQHF. The DNA of the CDR3 is TGTGTCAGTAGTATGGACGGCGGGAGCAATCAGCCCCAGCATTTT.

The V and J genes are TRBV24-1 and TRBJ1-2, with D possibly matching TRBD1 (6 bases). V shed 6 bases and J shed 12 bases, with 19 bases lying between them. The V gene's germline CDR1 is KGHDR and CDR2 SFDVKD. This CDR3 spans 13 amino acids. The CDR3 nucleotides are TGTGCCACCAGTTTACAGGGACTCTCTGGAAACACCTTC. The encoded protein is CATSLQGLSGNTF.

This clonotype was seen many times. The CDR3 protein is CASSSSGPGNEQFF. The CDR3 nucleotides read TGCGCCAGCAGCTCTAGCGGGCCGGGGAATGAGCAGTTCTTC. The J gene is TRBJ2-1, the V gene TRBV10-1, with 8 bases aligning to TRBD2. The CDR3 spans 14 residues. Germline V gene lookup returns CDR1 WNHNN and CDR2 SYGVQD (reference sequence). Trimming at V came to 6 bases and at J to 7 bases, leaving 8 bases not matched to a gene.

The sample holds a few counts of this clonotype. J is TRBJ2-7 and V is TRBV11-2, with a possible D match to TRBD2 (6 bases). Deletions cut 4 bases from V and 0 bases from J, with 13 bases between. The V gene's germline CDR1 is SGHAT and CDR2 FQNNGV. The CDR3 spans 15 residues. CDR3 coding DNA: TGTGCCAGCAGCTCCAGGGAGGAGGCCTCCTACGAGCAGTACTTC. It codes for CASSSREEASYEQYF.

V and J are TRBV7-9 and TRBJ2-3, with 8 bases lining up with TRBD1. The CDR3 contains 13 residues. V shed 5 bases and J 4 bases; nucleotides not matched to a gene: 2. Germline V gene data show CDR1 as SEHNR and CDR2 as FQNEAQ (reference sequence). Written as DNA, the CDR3 is TGTGCCAGCAGCGGACAGGGTCCAGATACGCAGTATTTT. Its protein is CASSGQGPDTQYF.

This clonotype was detected only a few times. This chain uses TRBV7-9 with TRBJ1-1; D is perhaps TRBD1 (6 bases). Germline-derived CDR1 and CDR2 are SEHNR and FQNEAQ (reference sequence). V dropped 4 bases and J dropped 0 bases, with 12 bases sitting between them. The CDR3 spans 15 residues. The CDR3 DNA is TGTGCCAGCAGCTCTCGGGACACCCTGAACACTGAAGCTTTCTTT. Amino acids: CASSSRDTLNTEAFF.

This clonotype was seen more than once but under ten times. The CDR3 region has the DNA TGTGCCAGCAGTAACCTAGGCTGGGCGGAGTCGAATGAGCAGTTCTTC. Translating it yields CASSNLGWAESNEQFF. The V gene is TRBV2, the J gene TRBJ2-1; D remains unclear. CDR1 and CDR2 (germline): SNHLY, FYNNEI. CDR3 size: 16 residues. Trimming left V 5 bases short and J 7 bases short, with 21 bases between.

The V call is TRBV9, the J call TRBJ2-7; 7 positions match TRBD2. CDR1 and CDR2 from the germline V gene are SGDLS and YYNGEE. The CDR3 has 15 residues. The V gene end was trimmed by 4 bases and the J gene end by 6 bases; junction bases not matched to a gene: 13. The CDR3 bases are TGTGCCAGCAGCCCTGACGGACTAGGCCCTAGCGAGCAGTACTTC. As protein: CASSPDGLGPSEQYF.

The sample holds many counts of this clonotype. This chain links TRBV2 with TRBJ1-5; no reliable D call. The CDR3 runs 15 residues. Per the germline V gene, CDR1 is SNHLY and CDR2 is FYNNEI. V was clipped by 5 bases and J by 5 bases, with 16 bases between them. This CDR3 reads CASSTRSSVDQPQHF. The CDR3 bases are TGTGCCAGCAGTACAAGGTCTTCTGTCGATCAGCCCCAGCATTTT.

Of note for this clonotype: A much larger clone differs from this one at a single base, so this may be a read error. This sequence joins TRBV20-1 and TRBJ2-5; unclear D gene. V shed 3 bases and J shed 9 bases, with 8 bases lying between them. The CDR3 consists of 10 residues. Germline loops: CDR1 DFQATT, CDR2 SNEGSKA (reference sequence). The CDR3 nucleotides are TGCAGTGCTAGCCCTGAGGCCCAGTACTTC. Translating gives CSASPEAQYF.

At least ten counts were recorded for this clonotype. The chain recombines TRBV19 with TRBJ2-7; D possibly uses TRBD1 or TRBD2 (5 bases each). V dropped 3 bases and J dropped 4 bases, with 19 bases sitting between them. This CDR3 region has 16 residues. Looked up from germline, CDR1 is LNHDA and CDR2 is SQIVND (reference sequence). The CDR3 loop is CASSIYSGTGPYEQYF. In nucleotides, the CDR3 is TGTGCCAGTAGTATTTATTCCGGGACGGGCCCTTACGAGCAGTACTTC.

V is TRBV7-3 and J is TRBJ2-1; D gene unclear. CDR1 and CDR2 from the germline V gene are SGHTA and FQGTGA. There are 12 residues in the CDR3. Deletions cut 5 bases from V and 9 bases from J, with 11 bases between. CDR3 in amino acids: CASSNDAGEQFF. As DNA, the CDR3 is TGTGCCAGCAGCAACGACGCCGGTGAGCAGTTCTTC.

The sample holds many counts of this clonotype. This chain joins TRBV6-1 and TRBJ1-5; D ambiguous. Trimming removed 8 bases at V and 7 bases at J, with 18 bases between. The germline V gene encodes CDR1 MNHNS and CDR2 SASEGT. This CDR3 region has 14 residues. The CDR3 region is CASGPFKTRQPQHF. The CDR3 DNA follows: TGTGCCAGCGGACCGTTTAAGACCAGGCAGCCCCAGCATTTT.

V gene TRBV27 combines with J gene TRBJ2-5, with D perhaps TRBD1 (6 bases). The CDR3 has 14 amino acids. Germline lookup yields CDR1 MNHEY and CDR2 SMNVEV (reference sequence). With 4 bases removed from V and 1 base from J, the gap between germline ends came to 10 bases. The CDR3 DNA follows: TGTGCCAGCAGTTCAAGGGGGACCCAAGAGACCCAGTACTTC. Protein sequence: CASSSRGTQETQYF.

This clonotype occurred a few times. The rearrangement uses TRBV7-2 and TRBJ2-5, with D perhaps TRBD1 (6 bases). Germline V gives CDR1 SGHTA, CDR2 FQGNSA. The CDR3 is made up of 15 amino acids. V lost 1 base, J lost 5 bases, and 14 bases lay in between. The CDR3 DNA is TGTGCCAGCAGCTTAGAGGTCAGGGGCTATGAGACCCAGTACTTC. This encodes CASSLEVRGYETQYF.

This sequence joins TRBV10-3 and TRBJ1-5; D uncertain. Germline V gives CDR1 ENHRY, CDR2 SYGVKD. The CDR3 has 12 residues. Trimming removed 0 bases at V and 7 bases at J, with 4 bases between. CDR3 protein: CAISESGQPQHF. The DNA of the CDR3 is TGTGCCATCAGTGAGTCAGGACAGCCCCAGCATTTT.

J is TRBJ2-1 and V is TRBV20-1; the match to TRBD2 covers 8 bases. The CDR3 loop spans 13 amino acids. Germline assignment: CDR1 DFQATT and CDR2 SNEGSKA (reference sequence). Trimming cost V 3 bases and J 8 bases; bases outside gene matches: 6. The CDR3 DNA reads TGCAGTGCTAGTCGGGAGGGTCGCTATGAGCAGTTCTTC. Encoded protein: CSASREGRYEQFF.

This clonotype was seen only a few times. The chain joins TRBV6-1 to TRBJ1-1; D not certain. The CDR3 spans 12 residues. Trimming took off 5 bases at V and 3 bases at J, with 7 bases between the two ends. CDR1 is MNHNS and CDR2 is SASEGT in the germline V gene. The CDR3: CASSQRHTEAFF. The CDR3 DNA is TGTGCCAGCAGTCAGAGGCACACTGAAGCTTTCTTT.

This clonotype was detected a few times. The genes are TRBV20-1 and TRBJ2-5, with D possibly being TRBD2 (5 bases). Germline CDR1 DFQATT, CDR2 SNEGSKA (reference sequence). Trimming stripped 4 bases from V and 4 bases from J, with 16 bases between. CDR3 length: 14 residues. The CDR3 DNA is TGCAGTGCTACATATACTAGTGTTAGAGAGACCCAGTACTTC. It codes for CSATYTSVRETQYF.

V usage is TRBV6-5 and J usage is TRBJ2-7, with D perhaps matching TRBD1 or TRBD2 (5 bases each). CDR1 is MNHEY and CDR2 is SVGAGI in the germline V gene. This CDR3 spans 15 amino acids. Trimming shortened V by 2 bases and J by 3 bases, and 14 bases separated the two germline ends. The CDR3 region is CASSYGGAVYYEQYF. Here the CDR3 DNA reads TGTGCCAGCAGTTACGGGGGTGCGGTGTACTACGAGCAGTACTTC.

On this clonotype: An end of the junction differs from the germline gene, which may be a read error. V and J are TRBV7-8 and TRBJ1-3, with no clear D. The germline gives CDR1 SGHVS, CDR2 FQNEAQ. The CDR3 is made up of 13 amino acids. The CDR3 protein is CASSLDRLDLGHF. The CDR3 bases are TGTGCCAGCAGCTTAGATAGGCTGGACCTTGGGCATTTT.